A single sample is the source of the 27 T cell receptor beta chains below, sequenced in a study of post-analysis software for immune sequencing data (dated by TCRdb to the mid-2010s). General conclusions and limits of the study: Significantly higher frequencies in patients than in controls were found for roughly 5 TRBV segments, including TRBV5-6, TRBV5-1 and TRBV20-1.

Their antigen targets remain unknown. Library prep was done by PCR. Data came from an Illumina HiSeq 2500. Unique molecular identifiers were incorporated into TCR beta cDNA libraries to reduce PCR and sequencing biases. TCRdb reanalyzed the raw reads on its own, using fastp at Q25 for trimming and MiXCR for clone calling, and kept in-frame beta chains. A single entry per CDR3 protein holds the most common genes and DNA from its merged rows. The sample includes 750,000 to 950,000 distinct CDR3 sequences, with about 53% observed a single time. The ten largest clones take up roughly 4.4% of the sample. Sequencing input: blood. These receptors came from a girl between 5 and 17 years old with multiple sclerosis.

This rearrangement joins TRBV7-3 to TRBJ2-3, with a tentative D call TRBD1 (5 bases). Germline values: CDR1 SGHTA, CDR2 FQGTGA. The CDR3 is 17 amino acids. Trimming took off 5 bases at V and 5 bases at J, with 23 bases between the two ends. The CDR3 reads CASSSAPGPQGRDTQYF. Here the CDR3 DNA reads TGTGCCAGCAGCAGCGCACCCGGGCCGCAGGGCAGAGATACGCAGTATTTT.

The CDR3 sequence is CASSPTWGKETQYF. The CDR3 DNA reads TGTGCCAGCTCACCTACCTGGGGGAAAGAGACCCAGTACTTC. The rearrangement links TRBV18 to TRBJ2-5; tentatively, D is TRBD1 or TRBD2 (5 bases each). Germline CDR1 is KGHSH and CDR2 is LQKENI. The CDR3 is 14 amino acids. V lost 3 bases to trimming and J lost 3 bases, with 11 bases between them.

The chain recombines TRBV20-1 with TRBJ2-3, with unresolved D. CDR1 and CDR2 from the germline V gene are DFQATT and SNEGSKA (reference sequence). V was trimmed by 4 bases and J by 1 base, leaving 12 bases between them. The CDR3 contains 14 residues. CDR3 sequence reads: CSATPVVGTDTQYF. The CDR3 bases are TGCAGTGCTACTCCCGTAGTGGGCACAGATACGCAGTATTTT.

The J gene is TRBJ1-6, the V gene TRBV3-1; D remains ambiguous. Trimming pared 5 bases from V and 7 bases from J, leaving 9 bases between. This CDR3 region has 13 residues. Germline V gene data show CDR1 as LGHDT and CDR2 as YNNKEL (reference sequence). The chain's CDR3 is CASSTRYNSPLHF. DNA of the CDR3: TGTGCCAGCAGCACCCGATACAATTCACCCCTCCACTTT.

This clonotype was detected a few times. The V gene is TRBV20-1, the J gene TRBJ1-2; D remains unclear. With 3 bases removed from V and 5 bases from J, the gap between germline ends came to 7 bases. The length of the CDR3 is 11 residues. Germline loops: CDR1 DFQATT, CDR2 SNEGSKA (reference sequence). CDR3 region: CSASLSYGYTF. CDR3 in DNA: TGCAGTGCTAGTCTTTCGTATGGCTACACCTTC.

V usage is TRBV5-1 and J usage is TRBJ2-7, with TRBD1 matching over 10 bases. Germline trimming cut 7 bases from V and 7 bases from J; bases unmatched to any gene: 17. The germline V gene has CDR1 SGHRS and CDR2 YFSETQ. The CDR3 contains 16 residues. The CDR3 here is CASELTGTGVMQEQYF. DNA of the CDR3: TGCGCCAGCGAATTGACCGGGACAGGGGTTATGCAAGAGCAGTACTTC.

This chain connects TRBV10-1 to TRBJ2-7; 8 nucleotides agree with TRBD1. The length of the CDR3 is 15 residues. Germline V lookup: CDR1 WNHNN, CDR2 SYGVQD (reference sequence). V dropped 6 bases and J dropped 3; count of bases not matched to a gene: 10. The CDR3 region is CASSGAGTGGYEQYF. The CDR3 DNA is TGCGCCAGCAGCGGGGCCGGGACAGGAGGCTACGAGCAGTACTTC.

The chain employs TRBV28 and TRBJ2-1; TRBD2 aligns across 8 bases. Germline CDR1 reads MDHEN; CDR2 reads SYDVKM. After removal of 6 bases from V and 4 bases from J, the junction contained 11 bases not matched to a gene. CDR3 length equals 16 residues. DNA for the CDR3: TGTGCCAGCAGCTCTCCAGCGGGAGTGGCATACAATGAGCAGTTCTTC. It codes for CASSSPAGVAYNEQFF.

The rearrangement links TRBV29-1 to TRBJ2-3, with D uncertain. The CDR3 has 11 amino acids. Germline values: CDR1 SQVTM, CDR2 ANQGSEA. The V end lost 6 bases, the J end lost 5 bases, and 9 bases lay between the germline ends. The CDR3 DNA sequence: TGCAGCGTCCTCCATGGAGATACGCAGTATTTT. This encodes CSVLHGDTQYF.

V is TRBV12-3 or TRBV12-4 and J is TRBJ1-5; D gene ambiguous. The V and J ends lost 1 base and 9 bases respectively, with 7 bases between them. This CDR3 has 12 amino acids. The DNA for the CDR3 is TGTGCCAGCAGTTTAGAAATCGGGCCCCAGCATTTT. This encodes CASSLEIGPQHF.

V and J are TRBV20-1 and TRBJ2-7, with TRBD2 matching 9 bases. The trim removed 2 bases at V and 7 bases at J, leaving 12 bases unmatched. Germline lookup yields CDR1 DFQATT and CDR2 SNEGSKA (reference sequence). This CDR3 comprises 15 residues. The CDR3 DNA follows: TGCAGTGCTAGATCGTTAGCGGGAGATAGGATTGAGCAGTACTTC. This gives the protein CSARSLAGDRIEQYF.

This clonotype has more than one count but fewer than ten. The V call is TRBV27, the J call TRBJ2-3; 13 bases fit TRBD2. CDR1 is MNHEY, CDR2 SMNVEV, per germline (reference sequence). The CDR3 spans 16 residues. Trimming removed 5 bases from V and 6 bases from J; junction bases left unmatched: 8. CDR3 loop: CASSRGLAGPKDTQYF. CDR3 nucleotide sequence: TGTGCCAGCAGTAGGGGACTAGCGGGGCCCAAGGATACGCAGTATTTT.

This CDR3 is CASSTPDRDSSYNEQFF. The DNA for the CDR3 is TGTGCCAGCAGCACCCCGGACCGGGACAGCTCCTACAATGAGCAGTTCTTC. This sequence joins TRBV7-9 and TRBJ2-1, with TRBD1 identical over 7 bases. With 5 bases clipped from V and 0 bases from J, the junction kept 10 bases outside the gene matches. The CDR3 runs to 17 residues. Looked up from germline, CDR1 is SEHNR and CDR2 is FQNEAQ (reference sequence).

V and J are TRBV4-2 and TRBJ2-7; TRBD1 matches at 7 bases. The V gene end was trimmed by 1 base and the J gene end by 3 bases; junction bases not matched to a gene: 6. Germline V lookup: CDR1 LGHNA, CDR2 YNFKEQ. The CDR3 contains 15 residues. CDR3: CASSQATGTDYEQYF. The CDR3 DNA follows: TGTGCCAGCAGCCAAGCCACCGGGACAGACTACGAGCAGTACTTC.

This chain uses TRBV5-1 with TRBJ2-7; 7 nucleotides agree with TRBD2. The CDR3 consists of 15 residues. V was clipped by 2 bases and J by 4 bases; unmatched bases: 9. Per germline, CDR1 SGHRS and CDR2 YFSETQ. CDR3 nucleotides: TGCGCCAGCAGCTTAGGGACTACGACACCTTACGAGCAGTACTTC. Translating gives CASSLGTTTPYEQYF. Filled out from reference TRBV5-1 and TRBJ2-7, the complete variable domain reads KAGVTQTPRYLIKTRGQQVTLSCSPISGHRSVSWYQQTPGQGLQFLFEYFSETQRNKGNFPGRFSGRQFSNSRSEMNVSTLELGDSALYLCASSLGTTTPYEQYFGPGTRLTVT.

A few counts support this clonotype. The chain carries TRBV5-1 and TRBJ2-1; 7 positions match TRBD1. The ends lost 0 bases at V and 9 bases at J; junction bases unmatched: 6. The germline V gene encodes CDR1 SGHRS and CDR2 YFSETQ. The CDR3 is made up of 14 amino acids. CDR3 nucleotides: TGCGCCAGCAGCTTGGAGGGTGGGGACAGTGAGCAGTTCTTC. Protein product: CASSLEGGDSEQFF.

A few counts support this clonotype. The rearrangement uses TRBV20-1 and TRBJ2-1; 9 bases are shared with TRBD2. Germline values: CDR1 DFQATT, CDR2 SNEGSKA (reference sequence). This CDR3 comprises 16 residues. V lost 6 bases and J lost 8; bases outside the gene matches: 17. CDR3 DNA: TGCAGTGCCACGAGGCCAGCGGGGGGTGAATACCATGAGCAGTTCTTC. Protein sequence: CSATRPAGGEYHEQFF.

The chain carries TRBV29-1 and TRBJ2-7; the D gene is possibly TRBD1 (6 bases). Trimming stripped 7 bases from V and 3 bases from J, with 22 bases between. The CDR3 contains 15 residues. Germline CDR1 reads SQVTM; CDR2 reads ANQGSEA. The CDR3 DNA reads TGCAGCGCCGGACAGCCTTCGGGACACAACTACGAGCAGTACTTC. Protein sequence: CSAGQPSGHNYEQYF.

The chain recombines TRBV20-1 with TRBJ2-4; the D is unclear. The V end was cut by 7 bases, the J end by 0 bases, with 10 bases between. This CDR3 has 13 residues. Germline assignment: CDR1 DFQATT and CDR2 SNEGSKA (reference sequence). Here the CDR3 DNA reads TGCAGTGTGGCAGATCTAGCCAAAAACATTCAGTACTTC. Amino acid sequence: CSVADLAKNIQYF.

DNA of the CDR3: TGCGCCAGCAGCCAAGAGGGACAGGGCCATGGCTACACCTTC. Translating it yields CASSQEGQGHGYTF. The V and J genes are TRBV5-1 and TRBJ1-2, with 9 positions matching TRBD1. Germline CDR1 SGHRS, CDR2 YFSETQ. The CDR3 has 14 amino acids. The V gene end was trimmed by 4 bases and the J gene end by 6 bases; junction bases not matched to a gene: 7. The full variable domain, with the rest looked up from reference TRBV5-1 and TRBJ1-2, is KAGVTQTPRYLIKTRGQQVTLSCSPISGHRSVSWYQQTPGQGLQFLFEYFSETQRNKGNFPGRFSGRQFSNSRSEMNVSTLELGDSALYLCASSQEGQGHGYTFGSGTRLTVV.

This chain connects TRBV12-3 or TRBV12-4 to TRBJ2-1; D is undetermined. This CDR3 region has 16 residues. V lost 5 bases and J lost 1, with 15 bases in between. As DNA, the CDR3 is TGTGCCAGCAGTACCCCGGCGGCTAGTTCCTACAATGAGCAGTTCTTC. Translation: CASSTPAASSYNEQFF.

This clonotype was found a few times. This chain connects TRBV7-9 to TRBJ2-5; the D gene could be TRBD1 or TRBD2 (5 bases each). V lost 4 bases to trimming and J lost 0 bases, with 15 bases between them. This CDR3 contains 16 residues. From germline, CDR1 is SEHNR and CDR2 FQNEAQ (reference sequence). DNA of the CDR3: TGTGCCAGCAGCTCGGTAGCCGGGACGAACCAAGAGACCCAGTACTTC. As protein: CASSSVAGTNQETQYF.

V usage is TRBV6-5 and J usage is TRBJ2-7; D unclear. The CDR3 is 11 amino acids. In germline, CDR1 is MNHEY, CDR2 SVGAGI. V shed 2 bases and J shed 6 bases, with 5 bases lying between them. The CDR3 loop reads CASSYGVEQYF. The CDR3 bases are TGTGCCAGCAGTTACGGGGTCGAGCAGTACTTC.

This chain connects TRBV20-1 to TRBJ2-7; 14 bases are a match to TRBD2. Germline-derived CDR1 and CDR2 are DFQATT and SNEGSKA (reference sequence). The CDR3 runs 13 residues. Trimming took 6 bases from V and 6 from J; bases not matched to a gene: 4. The CDR3 sequence: CSAGLAGALEQYF. As DNA, the CDR3 is TGCAGTGCGGGACTAGCGGGAGCTCTCGAGCAGTACTTC.

This clonotype was observed a few times. The chain couples TRBV5-1 to TRBJ2-3; 11 bases map to TRBD2. Germline trimming cut 4 bases from V and 6 bases from J; bases unmatched to any gene: 13. Germline loops: CDR1 SGHRS, CDR2 YFSETQ. The CDR3 is 17 amino acids. The CDR3, as DNA: TGCGCCAGCAGCCGCTCGCGAATAGCGGGAGGGCATGATACGCAGTATTTT. Translation gives CASSRSRIAGGHDTQYF. The complete variable domain, with remaining parts taken from reference TRBV5-1 and TRBJ2-3, reads KAGVTQTPRYLIKTRGQQVTLSCSPISGHRSVSWYQQTPGQGLQFLFEYFSETQRNKGNFPGRFSGRQFSNSRSEMNVSTLELGDSALYLCASSRSRIAGGHDTQYFGPGTRLTVL.

The chain carries TRBV5-6 and TRBJ2-7; 7 bases line up with TRBD2. Unmatched junction bases numbered 9, after V lost 1 base and J lost 2 bases. CDR1 SGHDT and CDR2 YYEEEE come from the germline V gene. The CDR3 runs 16 residues. Written as DNA, the CDR3 is TGTGCCAGCAGCTTGCATTCCGGGGGAGGGACCTACGAGCAGTACTTC. The encoded protein is CASSLHSGGGTYEQYF.

V and J are TRBV6-5 and TRBJ2-7; D is unclear. The V end was cut by 3 bases, the J end by 0 bases, with 9 bases between. The CDR3 runs 14 residues. Germline lookup yields CDR1 MNHEY and CDR2 SVGAGI. Here the CDR3 DNA reads TGTGCCAGCAGTTATGATAGGACCTCCTACGAGCAGTACTTC. Translation gives CASSYDRTSYEQYF.